A selection of T cell receptor beta chains follows, all from one sample in a study of T cell repertoires in ileal Crohn's disease. Only in-frame clones appear in the TCRdb table, and some are missing; sequencing was by immunoSEQ multiplex PCR. The sample has some 28,000 clones, 81% seen once. The sequenced sample was ileal tissue. Source of these receptors: an adult with Crohn's disease. CDR3s include the opening cysteine and the closing phenylalanine or tryptophan. The D gene is left open where the match is weak. Some rows mark clone size as missing; the rest say once, few, many or name a class of expanded clone.

>.|TRBJ1-4|TRBV9|.
TGTGCCAGCAGCGTAGAACAGGGAGAAAAACTGTTTTTT
CASSVEQGEKLFF
>.|TRBJ2-7|TRBV19|once
TGTGCCAGTAGTATAGGCTACAAGACAGCGGAGCAGTACTTC
CASSIGYKTAEQYF
>.|TRBJ2-7|TRBV7-8|few
TGTGCCAGCAGCTCCACACGGACTTCCGAGCAGTACTTC
CASSSTRTSEQYF
>.|TRBJ2-5|TRBV15|once
TGTGCCACCAGCCTTTCGGAAGAGACCCAGTACTTC
CATSLSEETQYF
>.|TRBJ1-5|TRBV7-8|.
TGTGCCAGCAGCTCCGACGGAACGGGTCAGCCCCAGCATTTT
CASSSDGTGQPQHF
>TRBD1|TRBJ1-2|TRBV5-8|.
TGTGCCAGCAGCTTATATCGGGACAGCTTCTATGGCTACACCTTC
CASSLYRDSFYGYTF
>TRBD1|TRBJ1-2|TRBV5-1|.
TGCGCCAGCAGCCCGGGGGACAGCCCAATCGGCTACACCTTC
CASSPGDSPIGYTF
>.|TRBJ2-3|TRBV29-1|.
TGCAGCGTCGAAGCAGGGGACCACCCCGCAGATACGCAGTATTTT
CSVEAGDHPADTQYF
>.|TRBJ1-4|TRBV6-1|.
TGTGCCAGCAGACACTGGGGCAGGGTAGAAGAAAAACTGTTTTTT
CASRHWGRVEEKLFF
>.|TRBJ2-7|TRBV5-1|.
TGCGCCAGCAGCTTGGAATTAGCCTACGAGCAGTACTTC
CASSLELAYEQYF
>TRBD1|TRBJ1-2|TRBV7-9|.
TGTGCCAGCAGCTTATTCGACAGGGCCGACCTCCCGGGCTACACCTTC
CASSLFDRADLPGYTF
>.|TRBJ1-2|TRBV7-9|few
TGTGCCAGCAGCTTAGGGCAGGTTGGCTACACCTTC
CASSLGQVGYTF
>.|TRBJ1-2|TRBV29-1|.
TGCAGCGTGGAAAAAGTGGGGGCCTGGGGATATGGCTACACCTTC
CSVEKVGAWGYGYTF
>.|TRBJ2-7|TRBV6-1|.
TGTGCCAGCAGTGATATATTCTACGAGCAGTACTTC
CASSDIFYEQYF
>.|TRBJ2-5|TRBV7-6|.
TGTGCCAGCAGCATACAGGACATTCGGGGGGAGACCCAGTACTTC
CASSIQDIRGETQYF
>.|TRBJ2-7|TRBV27|.
TGTGCCAGCAGTTTAGGTAGCAGGGTGAACGAGCAGTACTTC
CASSLGSRVNEQYF
>TRBD1|TRBJ2-5|TRBV27|.
TGTGCCAGCAGTTCGCCGGGACAGGGGGCGCGGGAGCAGTACTTC
CASSSPGQGAREQYF
>TRBD2|TRBJ2-1|TRBV2|.
TGCGCCAGCAGTGAACTAGCGGGTCCGCAGTTCTTC
CASSELAGPQFF
>.|TRBJ1-4|TRBV15|.
TGTGCCACCAGCAGAGATCCGGGATGGGCAGGGGATGAAAAACTGTTTTTT
CATSRDPGWAGDEKLFF
>TRBD1|TRBJ2-7|TRBV6-5|few
TGTGCCAGCAGTTACGGACAGGCGGAATACTCCTACGAGCAGTACTTC
CASSYGQAEYSYEQYF
>.|TRBJ1-1|TRBV5-6|.
TGTGCCAGCAGCTTGGATCCGAAAGCGGGCACTGAAGCTTTCTTT
CASSLDPKAGTEAFF
>.|TRBJ1-1|TRBV7-2|few
TGTGCCAGCAGGGGACTCGGACGGAGCATGAACACTGAAGCTTTCTTT
CASRGLGRSMNTEAFF
>.|TRBJ2-2|TRBV27|few
TGTGCCAGCAGTTTATCCTTCTTCAACACCGGGGAGCTGTTTTTT
CASSLSFFNTGELFF
>.|TRBJ2-6|TRBV28|.
TGTGCCAGCAGTTTAACAAGGGAGTCTGGGGCCAACGTCCTGACTTTC
CASSLTRESGANVLTF
>TRBD1|TRBJ1-2|TRBV6-5|.
TGTGCCAGCTCACGACAGGGGGCGCCCCTCGTGGGCTACACCTTC
CASSRQGAPLVGYTF
>TRBD1|TRBJ2-7|TRBV25-1|few
TGTGCCAGCAGTCCCGGGACAGGGGCCTACGAGCAGTACTTC
CASSPGTGAYEQYF
>TRBD1|TRBJ1-3|TRBV10-3|.
TGTGCCATCAGAGGGACAGGCTCTGGAAACACCATATATTTT
CAIRGTGSGNTIYF
>TRBD1|TRBJ2-3|TRBV4-3|.
TGCGCCAGCAGCCAAGATCTAGGGGGACAGGGGGAAGATACGCAGTATTTT
CASSQDLGGQGEDTQYF
>.|TRBJ2-3|TRBV27|few
TGTGCCAGCATGGTTCAGGGAACAGATACGCAGTATTTT
CASMVQGTDTQYF
>TRBD2|TRBJ2-7|TRBV4-3|.
TGCGCCAGCAGCCAAGAGTTACTAGCGGGGGGCCCTACGACCTACGAGCAGTACTTC
CASSQELLAGGPTTYEQYF
>.|TRBJ1-2|TRBV4-1|.
TGCGCCAGCAGCCAAGGGCAGGGGACACTCTATGGCTACACCTTC
CASSQGQGTLYGYTF
>.|TRBJ1-3|TRBV18|.
TGTGCCAGCTCACCACCGGCCCTCTCTGGAAACACCATATATTTT
CASSPPALSGNTIYF
>.|TRBJ1-1|TRBV18|.
TGTGCCAGCTCCCAGAATCCGAGGGCCGCTGAAGCTTTCTTT
CASSQNPRAAEAFF
>TRBD2|TRBJ2-5|TRBV2|.
TGTGCCAGCAGTCGACTTAGCGGGGACCGGACCCAGTACTTC
CASSRLSGDRTQYF
>.|TRBJ2-7|TRBV7-8|.
TGTGCCAGCAGCTTAGGGCCCGAGCAGTACTTC
CASSLGPEQYF
>TRBD1|TRBJ1-6|TRBV5-1|.
TGCGCCAGCAGCTTCTTCGGACAGGGGGCCTTTAATTCACCCCTCCACTTT
CASSFFGQGAFNSPLHF
>.|TRBJ2-5|TRBV6-1|.
TGTGCCAGCAGTCTTGGAGGGGCTGGAGGGGAGACCCAGTACTTC
CASSLGGAGGETQYF
>TRBD1|TRBJ2-2|TRBV7-8|.
TGTGCCAGCAGGTTGCATGACAGGGTAACCGGGGAGCTGTTTTTT
CASRLHDRVTGELFF
>TRBD1|TRBJ2-2|TRBV25-1|.
TGTGCCAGCAGTGGGACAGGCTACACCGGGGAGCTGTTTTTT
CASSGTGYTGELFF
>.|TRBJ1-1|TRBV7-2|.
TGTGCCAGCAGGCCCCGGGATGTGGAAGCTTTCTTT
CASRPRDVEAFF
>.|TRBJ1-6|TRBV2|once
TGTGCCAGCAGTGTGGGCCCGAACTCACCCCTCCACTTT
CASSVGPNSPLHF
>.|TRBJ1-4|TRBV4-3|few
TGCGCCAGCAGCCAAGATAGTCGTGAAAAACTGTTTTTT
CASSQDSREKLFF
>.|TRBJ1-1|TRBV2|.
TGTGCCAGCAGTGACCAGAACACTGAAGCTTTCTTT
CASSDQNTEAFF
>.|TRBJ2-7|TRBV7-9|.
TGTGCCAGCAGCTTAACAGGGCCCAACGAGCAGTACTTC
CASSLTGPNEQYF
>.|TRBJ2-2|TRBV5-1|once
TGCGCCAGCAGCTTGGGAGGAGCGAACACCGGGGAGCTGTTTTTT
CASSLGGANTGELFF
>.|TRBJ2-2|TRBV7-2|.
TGTGCCAGCACCCCATCATTCAGTCGGAACACCGGGGAGCTGTTTTTT
CASTPSFSRNTGELFF
>TRBD2|TRBJ2-5|TRBV6-5|.
TGTGCCAGCAGTAATAGCGGGGGGGTAGAGACCCAGTACTTC
CASSNSGGVETQYF
>TRBD1|TRBJ2-3|TRBV7-3|.
TGTGCCAGCAGCTTCGGACAGGGGGACACAGATACGCAGTATTTT
CASSFGQGDTDTQYF
>TRBD2|TRBJ2-3|TRBV19|few
TGTGCCAGTAGTATGGACGGCGGGGGAGATACGCAGTATTTT
CASSMDGGGDTQYF
>TRBD2|TRBJ2-7|TRBV6-6|.
TGTGCCAGCAGTTACTCGGAAGGCAGCGGGGACGAGCAGTACTTC
CASSYSEGSGDEQYF
>.|TRBJ1-5|TRBV4-3|.
TGCGCCAGCAGCCCCGTGCGGGGGGGGGATGGCAATCAGCCCCAGCATTTT
CASSPVRGGDGNQPQHF
>.|TRBJ1-2|TRBV29-1|once
TGCAGCGTTGAGAGGGTCTATGGCTACACCTTC
CSVERVYGYTF
>.|TRBJ1-6|TRBV18|.
TGTGCCAGCTCACCAGGGGCGAGGAATTCACCCCTCCACTTT
CASSPGARNSPLHF
>.|TRBJ1-1|TRBV29-1|.
TGCAGCGTGAGAACAGGGTGGTCTTCGGAAGCTTTCTTT
CSVRTGWSSEAFF